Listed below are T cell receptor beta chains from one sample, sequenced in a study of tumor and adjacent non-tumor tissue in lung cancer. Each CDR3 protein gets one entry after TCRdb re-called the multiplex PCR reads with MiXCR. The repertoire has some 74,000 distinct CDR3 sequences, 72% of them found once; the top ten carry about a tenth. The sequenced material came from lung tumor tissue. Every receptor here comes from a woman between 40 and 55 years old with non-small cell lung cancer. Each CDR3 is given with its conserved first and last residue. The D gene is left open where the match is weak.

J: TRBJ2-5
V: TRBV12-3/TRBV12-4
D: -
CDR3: CASSLLGGPRETQYF

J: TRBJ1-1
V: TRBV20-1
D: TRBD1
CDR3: CSTRRPPQPQFTGGILNTEAFF

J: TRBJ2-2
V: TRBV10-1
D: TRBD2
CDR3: CANSGRVETGELFF

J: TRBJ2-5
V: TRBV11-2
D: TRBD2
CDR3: CVSGRSTSGRETLYF

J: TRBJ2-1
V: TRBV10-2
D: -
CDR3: CVSTRRDDGQFF

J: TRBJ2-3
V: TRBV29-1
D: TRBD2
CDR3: CSVRLAVNTDTQYF

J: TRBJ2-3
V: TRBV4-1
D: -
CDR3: CVSSRDRLDTQYF

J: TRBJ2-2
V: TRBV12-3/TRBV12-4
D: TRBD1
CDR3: CVSTGDRVTGELFF

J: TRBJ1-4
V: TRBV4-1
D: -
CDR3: CARSQGGGRWQKNEKLFF

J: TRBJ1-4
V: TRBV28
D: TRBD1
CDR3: CASGSRDRGEKLFF

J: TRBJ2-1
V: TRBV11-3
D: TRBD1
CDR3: CGSSSPGQGSNEWFF

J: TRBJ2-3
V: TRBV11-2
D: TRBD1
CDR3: CASSLDQGAQIDRQYF

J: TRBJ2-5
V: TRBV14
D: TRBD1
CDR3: CARSTQQGARETQYF

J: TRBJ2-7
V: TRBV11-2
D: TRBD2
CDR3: CANSHPETSGYEQYF

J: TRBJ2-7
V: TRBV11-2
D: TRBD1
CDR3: CASSPIQGAYEQYF

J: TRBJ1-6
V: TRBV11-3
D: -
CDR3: CVSKHGENLPLHF

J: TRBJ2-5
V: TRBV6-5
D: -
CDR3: CVSCAKASLVTQYF

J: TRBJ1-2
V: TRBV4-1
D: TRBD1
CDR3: CAINQAPGDRGPYGYTF

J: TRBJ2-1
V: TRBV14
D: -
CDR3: CASSQSRDGGYNEQLF

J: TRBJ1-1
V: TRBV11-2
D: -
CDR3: CASQAVEGGTEVFF

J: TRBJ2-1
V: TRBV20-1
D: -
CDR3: CSARVSFNEQFF

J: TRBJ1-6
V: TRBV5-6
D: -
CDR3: CASSTPTGPGAPPHF

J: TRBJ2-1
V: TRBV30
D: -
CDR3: CAWSVLGTANEQFF

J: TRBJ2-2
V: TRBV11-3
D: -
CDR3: CAGTSREPGKLFF

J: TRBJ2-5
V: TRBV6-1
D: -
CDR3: CVSSSGFGEIQYF

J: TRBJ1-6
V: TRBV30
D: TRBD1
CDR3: CAWSMRGLNNSPLQF

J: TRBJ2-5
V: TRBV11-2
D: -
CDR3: CASSLMGGIETQYF

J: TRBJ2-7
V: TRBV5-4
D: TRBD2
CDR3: CTSSLGGQQYF

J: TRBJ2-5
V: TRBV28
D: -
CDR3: CASSPDGEETQNF

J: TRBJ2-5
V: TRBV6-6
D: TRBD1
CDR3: CANRSTGVGETQYF

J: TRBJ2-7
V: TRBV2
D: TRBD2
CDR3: CASSPSGGLAGRGSYEQYF

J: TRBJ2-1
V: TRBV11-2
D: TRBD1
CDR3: CASSRPQTGSSYNEHIF

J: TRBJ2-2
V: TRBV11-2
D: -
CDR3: CTSSFWEQGGELLF

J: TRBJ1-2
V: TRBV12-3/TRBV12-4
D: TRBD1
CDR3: CVSSPRGRGPYGHTF

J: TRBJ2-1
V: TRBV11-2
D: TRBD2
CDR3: CASSLGPLAGPNEQFF

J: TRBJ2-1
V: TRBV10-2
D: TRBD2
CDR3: CASSEREGNEQFF

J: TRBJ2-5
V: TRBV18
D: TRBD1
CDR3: CASSPARQGAVKETQYF

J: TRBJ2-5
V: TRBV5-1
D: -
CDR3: CASSFSRNQETQYF

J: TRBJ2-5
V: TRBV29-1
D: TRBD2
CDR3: CSGERGASQYF

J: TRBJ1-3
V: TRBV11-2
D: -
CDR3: CASSKSDREKGGNTIYF

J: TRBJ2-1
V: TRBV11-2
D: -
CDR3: CATTAGPLRSEQFF

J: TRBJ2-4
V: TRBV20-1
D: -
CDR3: CSVGARLKNIQYF

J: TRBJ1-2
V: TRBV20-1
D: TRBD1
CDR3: CRATGTGFIYGYTF